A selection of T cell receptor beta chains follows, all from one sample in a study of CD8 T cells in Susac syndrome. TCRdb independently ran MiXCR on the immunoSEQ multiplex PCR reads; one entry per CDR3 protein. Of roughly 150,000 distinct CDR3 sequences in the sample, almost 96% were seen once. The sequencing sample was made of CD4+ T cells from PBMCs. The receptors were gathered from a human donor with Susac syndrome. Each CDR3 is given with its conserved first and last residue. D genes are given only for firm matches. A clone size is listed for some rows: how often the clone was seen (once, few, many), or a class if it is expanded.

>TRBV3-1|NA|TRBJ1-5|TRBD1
TGTGCCAGCAGCCAGACAGGGTACACTCAGCCCCAGCATTTT
CASSQTGYTQPQHF
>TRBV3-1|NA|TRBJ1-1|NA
TGTGCCAGCAGCCTGTGGGAGACAGGGAACACTGAAGCTTTCTTT
CASSLWETGNTEAFF
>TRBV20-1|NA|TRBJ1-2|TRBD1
TGCAGTGCCTTGGGACAGAGAACTCACTATGGCTACACCTTC
CSALGQRTHYGYTF
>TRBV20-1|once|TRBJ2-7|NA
TGCAGTGCTAGAGGGTCGGGGGACGAGACGCGCTACTACGAGCAGTACTTC
CSARGSGDETRYYEQYF
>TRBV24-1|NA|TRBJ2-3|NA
TGTGCCACCAGTGATGGAACCACAGATACGCAGTATTTT
CATSDGTTDTQYF
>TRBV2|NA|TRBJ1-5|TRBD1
TGTGCCACACGGGACAGTCATCAGCCCCAGCATTTT
CATRDSHQPQHF
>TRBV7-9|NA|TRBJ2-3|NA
TGTGCCAGCAGCCCCCTGGGCAGGTTACTAGATACGCAGTATTTT
CASSPLGRLLDTQYF
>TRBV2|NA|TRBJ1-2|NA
TGTGCCAGCAGAGAACAGCACTCCTATGGCTACACCTTC
CASREQHSYGYTF
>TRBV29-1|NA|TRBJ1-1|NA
TGCAGCGTCGACAGGAAGGGTAACACTGAAGCTTTCTTT
CSVDRKGNTEAFF
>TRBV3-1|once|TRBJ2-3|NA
TGTGCCAGCAGCCAAGATGGCGGGGGCACAGATACGCAGTATTTT
CASSQDGGGTDTQYF
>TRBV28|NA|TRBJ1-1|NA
TGTGCCAGCCAAGGTAGCAGGAGGAGCACTGAAGCTTTCTTT
CASQGSRRSTEAFF
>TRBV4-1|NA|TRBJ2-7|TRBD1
TGCGCCAGCAGCCTGGGACAGGGGCTGGGCGAGCAGTACTTC
CASSLGQGLGEQYF
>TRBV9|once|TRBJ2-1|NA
TGTGCCAGCAGCGTAGCGCAGGGTAACTACAATGAGCAGTTCTTC
CASSVAQGNYNEQFF
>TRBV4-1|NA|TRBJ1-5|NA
TGCGCCAGCAGACAAGAGCCCAATCAGCCCCAGCATTTT
CASRQEPNQPQHF
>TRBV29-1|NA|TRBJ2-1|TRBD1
TGCAGCGTGAGGGGGCAGAGGGACTCCTACAATGAGCAGTTCTTC
CSVRGQRDSYNEQFF
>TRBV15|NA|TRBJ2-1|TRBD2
TGTGCCACCAGCAGAGGAGGTGCTAGCGGGAGTCCTATTGAGCAGTTCTTC
CATSRGGASGSPIEQFF
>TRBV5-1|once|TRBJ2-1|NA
TGCGCCAGCAGCTTGCTAACTAGCAATGAGCAGTTCTTC
CASSLLTSNEQFF
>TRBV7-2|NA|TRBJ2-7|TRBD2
TGTGCCAGCAGCTTAGTTGGCGGGAGTTTCGACGAGCAGTACTTC
CASSLVGGSFDEQYF
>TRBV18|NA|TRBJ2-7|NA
TGTGCCAGCTCACCTGACACCCGACCCTACGAGCAGTACTTC
CASSPDTRPYEQYF
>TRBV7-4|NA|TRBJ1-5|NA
TGTGCCCGAATTGGGGGCAGGGGAGCCCTCCGGGGAAATCAGCCCCAGCATTTT
CARIGGRGALRGNQPQHF
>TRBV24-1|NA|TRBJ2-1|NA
TGTGCCACCAGTGTTGGCGGGACCTCTTACAATGAGCAGTTCTTC
CATSVGGTSYNEQFF
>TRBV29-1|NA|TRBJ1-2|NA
TGCAGCGTTGTCCCGGCTACTAACTATGGCTACACCTTC
CSVVPATNYGYTF
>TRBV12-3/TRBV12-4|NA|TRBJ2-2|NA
TGTGCCAGCATTCTCAGGGTTACGGGTGGCACCGGGGAGCTGTTTTTT
CASILRVTGGTGELFF
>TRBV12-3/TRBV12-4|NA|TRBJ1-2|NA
TGTGCCAGCAGTTCTGACCGGGACTATGGCTACACCTTC
CASSSDRDYGYTF
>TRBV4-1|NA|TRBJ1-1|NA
TGCGCCAGCAGCCAAGGGTGGAAGGGCATGAACACTGAAGCTTTCTTT
CASSQGWKGMNTEAFF
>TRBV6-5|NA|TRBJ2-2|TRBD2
TGTGCCAGCACCGCGCGGACTAGCGTAACCGGGGAGCTGTTTTTT
CASTARTSVTGELFF
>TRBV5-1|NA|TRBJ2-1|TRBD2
TGCGCCAGCAGCTGGACTAGCGGCAACAATGAGCAGTTCTTC
CASSWTSGNNEQFF
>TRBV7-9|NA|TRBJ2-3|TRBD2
TGTGCCAGCAGCGGCACGCGGGAGACCGCAGATACGCAGTATTTT
CASSGTRETADTQYF
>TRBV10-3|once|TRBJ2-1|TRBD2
TGTGCCATCAGTGTTATAGCGGGAGATTCGGGGGAGCAGTTCTTC
CAISVIAGDSGEQFF